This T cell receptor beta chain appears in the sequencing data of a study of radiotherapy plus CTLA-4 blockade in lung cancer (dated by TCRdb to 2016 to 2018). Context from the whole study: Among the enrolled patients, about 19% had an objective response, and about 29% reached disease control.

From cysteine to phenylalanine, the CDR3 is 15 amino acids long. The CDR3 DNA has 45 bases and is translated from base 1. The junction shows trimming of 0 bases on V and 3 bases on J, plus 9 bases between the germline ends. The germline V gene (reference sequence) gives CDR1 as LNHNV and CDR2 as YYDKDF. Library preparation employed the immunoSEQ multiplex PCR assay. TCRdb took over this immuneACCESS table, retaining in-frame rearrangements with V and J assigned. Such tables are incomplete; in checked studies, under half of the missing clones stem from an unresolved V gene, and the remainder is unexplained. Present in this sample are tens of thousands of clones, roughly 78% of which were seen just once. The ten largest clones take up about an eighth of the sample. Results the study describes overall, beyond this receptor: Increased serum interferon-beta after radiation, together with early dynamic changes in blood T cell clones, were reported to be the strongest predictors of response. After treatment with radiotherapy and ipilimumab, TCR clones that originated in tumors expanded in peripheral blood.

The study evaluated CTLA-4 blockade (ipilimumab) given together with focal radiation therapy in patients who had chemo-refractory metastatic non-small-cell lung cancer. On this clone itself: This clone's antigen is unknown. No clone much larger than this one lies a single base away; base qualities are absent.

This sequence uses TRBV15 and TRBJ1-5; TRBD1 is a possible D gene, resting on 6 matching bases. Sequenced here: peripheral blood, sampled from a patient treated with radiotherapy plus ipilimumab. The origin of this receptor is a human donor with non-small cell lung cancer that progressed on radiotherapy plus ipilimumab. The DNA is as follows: TGTGCCACCAGCAGAGACAGGGGCTACAATCAGCCCCAGCATTTT. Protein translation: CATSRDRGYNQPQHF.